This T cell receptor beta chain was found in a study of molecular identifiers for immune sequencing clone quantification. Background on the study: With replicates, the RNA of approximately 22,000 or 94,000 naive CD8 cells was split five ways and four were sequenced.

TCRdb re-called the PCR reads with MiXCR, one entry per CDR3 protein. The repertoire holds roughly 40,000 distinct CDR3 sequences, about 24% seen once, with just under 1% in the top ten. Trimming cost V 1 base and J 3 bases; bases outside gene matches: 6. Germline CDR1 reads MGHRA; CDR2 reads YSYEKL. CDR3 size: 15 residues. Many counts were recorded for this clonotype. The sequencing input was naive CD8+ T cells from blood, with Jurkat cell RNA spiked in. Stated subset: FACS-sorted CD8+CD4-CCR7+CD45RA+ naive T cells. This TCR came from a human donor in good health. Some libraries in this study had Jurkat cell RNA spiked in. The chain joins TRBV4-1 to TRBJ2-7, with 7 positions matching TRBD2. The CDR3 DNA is TGCGCCAGCAGCCAAGGAACGGGAGGAAACTACGAGCAGTACTTC. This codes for CASSQGTGGNYEQYF.